This passage covers 6 T cell receptor beta chains from one sample sequenced in a study of cytomegalovirus exposure and HLA in healthy donors. The PCR was carried out with 60 Vbeta primers and 13 Jbeta primers. Clones were read by immunoSEQ multiplex PCR, and TCRdb kept only the in-frame ones, dropping some. The sample has about 59,000 clones. Material for sequencing was PBMCs. The receptor set was obtained from a man aged 25 to 40 in good health and CMV-seropositive.

The rearrangement uses TRBV13 and TRBJ2-7; the match to TRBD1 covers 7 bases. The CDR3 spans 15 residues. CDR1 and CDR2 from the germline V gene are PRHDT and FYEKMQ (reference sequence). V shed 5 bases and J 1 base; nucleotides not matched to a gene: 8. CDR3 DNA sequence: TGTGCCAGCAGCCACGGGACAGTGGGTTCCTACGAGCAGTACTTC. Amino acid sequence: CASSHGTVGSYEQYF.

The rearrangement uses TRBV5-1 and TRBJ2-5, with 7 bases matching TRBD2. The CDR3 totals 15 residues. V shed 0 bases, J shed 10 bases, and the junction held 12 bases outside the gene matches. Germline V gene sequence: CDR1 SGHRS, CDR2 YFSETQ. The CDR3 nucleotides read TGCGCCAGCAGCTTGGTATTCGGGGGAGGGCAGAACCAGTACTTC. It translates to CASSLVFGGGQNQYF.

The genes are TRBV29-1 and TRBJ2-7, with 9 bases aligning to TRBD2. V dropped 6 bases and J dropped 2; count of bases not matched to a gene: 17. The CDR3 is made up of 17 amino acids. Germline V lookup: CDR1 SQVTM, CDR2 ANQGSEA. The CDR3 here is CSVSGTSKTSGPYEQYF. The CDR3 DNA reads TGCAGCGTCTCTGGGACGTCCAAGACTAGCGGCCCCTACGAGCAGTACTTC.

V is TRBV6-1 and J is TRBJ1-2; D not certain. Germline assignment: CDR1 MNHNS and CDR2 SASEGT. Between the trimmed V and J ends, which lost 2 bases and 6 bases, there was a span of 16 bases. The CDR3 is 15 residues long. CDR3 amino acids: CASSEIKWAGNGYTF. CDR3 nucleotide sequence: TGTGCCAGCAGTGAAATCAAGTGGGCAGGCAATGGCTACACCTTC.

J is TRBJ2-6 and V is TRBV7-8; 10 bases line up with TRBD1. This CDR3 has 21 amino acids. In germline, CDR1 is SGHVS, CDR2 FQNEAQ. V dropped 5 bases and J dropped 0; count of bases not matched to a gene: 16. The CDR3 region has the DNA TGTGCCAGCAGCCATTCGCCATGGACAGGGGGGTTTCTCTCTGGGGCCAACGTCCTGACTTTC. It codes for CASSHSPWTGGFLSGANVLTF.

The chain employs TRBV20-1 and TRBJ1-1, with D unclear. The V gene lost 6 bases and the J gene lost 8 bases, with 13 bases spanning the gap. The CDR3 is 11 amino acids. Germline V gives CDR1 DFQATT, CDR2 SNEGSKA (reference sequence). The CDR3 bases are TGCAGTGCCCACGGGGTAGTCGAAGCTTTCTTT. Amino acids: CSAHGVVEAFF.